A single T cell receptor beta chain is shown here with its context. Data came from immunoSEQ multiplex PCR; TCRdb stores just in-frame clones and leaves some out. The sample holds approximately 500,000 clones, 79% seen once. The data originate from a study of shared clonotypes between healthy human individuals. The CDR3 covers 16 residues. The germline V gene has CDR1 LNHDA and CDR2 SQIVND (reference sequence). The junction had 9 bases not matched to a gene; V was cut back by 3 bases and J by 7 bases. The source material was PBMCs. The sequence derives from a woman aged 40 to 50 in good health. Some clones in this sample may be carry-over from other donors' samples. The chain employs TRBV19 and TRBJ2-1, with 10 bases that match TRBD2. The CDR3 DNA reads as TGTGCCAGTAGTATTAAAGCGGGAGGGGTTAGTAATGAGCAGTTCTTC. Protein: CASSIKAGGVSNEQFF.